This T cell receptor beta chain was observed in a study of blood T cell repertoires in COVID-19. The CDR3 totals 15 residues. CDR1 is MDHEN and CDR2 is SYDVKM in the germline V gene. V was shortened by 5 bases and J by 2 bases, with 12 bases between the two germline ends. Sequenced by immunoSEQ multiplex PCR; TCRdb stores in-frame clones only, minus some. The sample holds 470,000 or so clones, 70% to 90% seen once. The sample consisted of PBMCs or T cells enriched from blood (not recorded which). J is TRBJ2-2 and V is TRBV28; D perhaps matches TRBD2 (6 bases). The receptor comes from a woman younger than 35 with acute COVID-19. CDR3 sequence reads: CASSPRLGNTGELFF. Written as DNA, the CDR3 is TGTGCCAGCAGTCCCCGACTAGGAAACACCGGGGAGCTGTTTTTT.